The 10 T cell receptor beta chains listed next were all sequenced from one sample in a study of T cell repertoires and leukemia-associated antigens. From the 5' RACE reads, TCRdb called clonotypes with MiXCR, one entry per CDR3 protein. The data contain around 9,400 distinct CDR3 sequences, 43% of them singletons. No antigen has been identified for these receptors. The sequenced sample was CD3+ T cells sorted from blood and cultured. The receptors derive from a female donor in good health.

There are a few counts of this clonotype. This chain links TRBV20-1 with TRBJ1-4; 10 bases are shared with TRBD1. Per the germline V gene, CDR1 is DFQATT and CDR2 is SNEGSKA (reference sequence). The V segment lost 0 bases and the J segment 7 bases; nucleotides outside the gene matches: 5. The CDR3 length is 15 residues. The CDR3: CSARDQGQGIEKLFF. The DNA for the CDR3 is TGCAGTGCTAGAGATCAGGGACAGGGGATTGAAAAACTGTTTTTT.

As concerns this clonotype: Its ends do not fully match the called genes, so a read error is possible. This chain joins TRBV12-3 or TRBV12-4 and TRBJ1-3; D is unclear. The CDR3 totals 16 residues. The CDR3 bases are TGTGCCAGCAGTCTATTTGCGGGGTTAGCCGGAAACACCACATATTTT. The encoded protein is CASSLFAGLAGNTTYF.

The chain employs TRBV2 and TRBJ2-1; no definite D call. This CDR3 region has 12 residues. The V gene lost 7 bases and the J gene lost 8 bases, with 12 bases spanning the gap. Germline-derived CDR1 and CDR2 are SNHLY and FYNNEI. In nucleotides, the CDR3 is TGTGCCAGCATTCGGGTTGGGTATGAGCAGTTCTTC. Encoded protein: CASIRVGYEQFF.

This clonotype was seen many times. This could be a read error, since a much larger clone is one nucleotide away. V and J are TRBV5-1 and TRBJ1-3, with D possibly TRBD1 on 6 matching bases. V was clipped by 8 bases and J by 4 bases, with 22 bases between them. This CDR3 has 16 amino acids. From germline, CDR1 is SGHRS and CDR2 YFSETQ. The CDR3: CAREPSGTGLGNTIYF. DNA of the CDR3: TGCGCCAGAGAACCGTCGGGCACAGGGCTCGGAAACACCATATATTTT. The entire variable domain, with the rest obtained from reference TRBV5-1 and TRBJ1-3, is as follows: KAGVTQTPRYLIKTRGQQVTLSCSPISGHRSVSWYQQTPGQGLQFLFEYFSETQRNKGNFPGRFSGRQFSNSRSEMNVSTLELGDSALYLCAREPSGTGLGNTIYFGEGSWLTVV.

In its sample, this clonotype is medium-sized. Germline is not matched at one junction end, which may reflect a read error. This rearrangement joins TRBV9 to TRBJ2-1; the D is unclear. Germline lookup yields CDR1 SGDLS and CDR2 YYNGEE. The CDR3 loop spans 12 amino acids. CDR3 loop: CASSVDNKEQFF. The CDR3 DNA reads TGTGCCAGCAGCGTAGATAACAAAGAGCAGTTCTTC.

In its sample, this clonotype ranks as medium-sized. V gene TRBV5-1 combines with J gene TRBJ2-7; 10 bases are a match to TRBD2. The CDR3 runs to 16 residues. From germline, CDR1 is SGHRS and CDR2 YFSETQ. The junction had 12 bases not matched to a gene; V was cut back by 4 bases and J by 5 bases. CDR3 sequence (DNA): TGCGCCAGCAGCCGCTCGCTAGCGGGAGTACTCCACGAGCAGTACTTC. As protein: CASSRSLAGVLHEQYF.

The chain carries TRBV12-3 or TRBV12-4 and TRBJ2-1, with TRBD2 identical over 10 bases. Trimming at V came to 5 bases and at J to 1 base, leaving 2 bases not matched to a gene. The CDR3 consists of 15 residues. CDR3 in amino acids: CASSKREGSYNEQFF. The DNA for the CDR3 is TGTGCCAGCAGTAAGCGGGAGGGATCCTACAATGAGCAGTTCTTC.

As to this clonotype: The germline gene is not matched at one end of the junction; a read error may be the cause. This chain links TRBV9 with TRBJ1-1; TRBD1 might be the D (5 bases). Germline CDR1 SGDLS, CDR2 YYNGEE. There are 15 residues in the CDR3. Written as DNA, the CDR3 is TGTGCCAGCAGCGTAGCCGGGACGGAGAACACTGTAGCTTTCTTT. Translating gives CASSVAGTENTVAFF.

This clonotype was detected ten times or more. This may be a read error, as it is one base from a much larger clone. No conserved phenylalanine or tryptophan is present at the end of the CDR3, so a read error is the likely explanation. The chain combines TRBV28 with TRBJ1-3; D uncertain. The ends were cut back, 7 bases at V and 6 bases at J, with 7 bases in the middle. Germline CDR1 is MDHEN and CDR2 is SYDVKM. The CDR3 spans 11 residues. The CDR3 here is CASTDSNTIYL. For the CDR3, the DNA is TGTGCCAGCACCGACTCAAACACCATATATCTT.

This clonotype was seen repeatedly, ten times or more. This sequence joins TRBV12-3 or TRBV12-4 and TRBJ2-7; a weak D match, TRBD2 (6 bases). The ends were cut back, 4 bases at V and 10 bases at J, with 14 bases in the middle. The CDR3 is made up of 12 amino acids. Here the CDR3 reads CASSSTTGTQYF. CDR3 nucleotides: TGTGCCAGCAGTTCCACCACCGGGACTCAGTACTTC.